This T cell receptor beta chain was found in a study of CD8 T cells in Susac syndrome. High-throughput TCR beta sequencing covered peripheral CD8+ and CD4+ T cells. Random hexamers were used to reverse transcribe an amount of about 0.45 to 1 ug RNA. TCRdb recomputed calls from the immunoSEQ multiplex PCR reads with MiXCR, one row per CDR3 protein. The sample has over 130,000 distinct CDR3 sequences, 85% to 95% seen once; the top ten hold 0.14%. This clonotype was sampled from a human donor with Susac syndrome. The sequenced material came from CD4+ T cells from PBMCs.

CDR3 DNA: TGTGCCAGCAGTTACACCGTCTCCTACGAGCAGTACTTC. Protein: CASSYTVSYEQYF. The chain carries TRBV28 and TRBJ2-7; D unclear. The V gene lost 4 bases and the J gene lost 0 bases, with 7 bases spanning the gap. Germline V CDR1 and CDR2: MDHEN, SYDVKM. This CDR3 contains 13 residues. The whole variable domain, remainder taken from reference TRBV28 and TRBJ2-7, is DVKVTQSSRYLVKRTGEKVFLECVQDMDHENMFWYRQDPGLGLRLIYFSYDVKMKEKGDIPEGYSVSREKKERFSLILESASTNQTSMYLCASSYTVSYEQYFGPGTRLTVT.